These 28 T cell receptor beta chains were all obtained from the same sample, sequenced in a study of T cell changes during pregnancy in multiple sclerosis. Profiling relied on immunoSEQ multiplex PCR, and the TCRdb table lists in-frame clones only, not all of them. The sample contains 33,000 or so clones, roughly nine tenths of which appear only once. Sample: CD8+ T cells from peripheral blood mononuclear cells, taken in the third trimester of pregnancy. The receptors were sampled from a female donor with multiple sclerosis, enrolled in a pregnancy study.

The chain has TRBV5-1 and TRBJ1-5; D is uncertain. The CDR3 extends over 15 amino acids. Germline-derived CDR1 and CDR2 are SGHRS and YFSETQ. The V gene lost 0 bases and the J gene lost 4 bases, with 11 bases spanning the gap. CDR3 protein: CASSLGEGGNQPQHF. The CDR3 bases are TGCGCCAGCAGCTTGGGGGAGGGTGGGAATCAGCCCCAGCATTTT.

The chain is built from TRBV27 and TRBJ1-2; perhaps TRBD1 as D (5 bases). V was pared by 5 bases and J by 7 bases, with 20 bases between. The CDR3 contains 15 residues. Germline CDR1 and CDR2: MNHEY and SMNVEV (reference sequence). CDR3 coding DNA: TGTGCCAGCAGTCATCGGGCCGGTCCCGGGGGTGGCTACACCTTC. Translated: CASSHRAGPGGGYTF.

This chain connects TRBV9 to TRBJ1-4, with D perhaps matching TRBD1 (5 bases). The CDR3 covers 14 residues. V was clipped by 4 bases and J by 8 bases, with 15 bases between them. Germline V lookup: CDR1 SGDLS, CDR2 YYNGEE. DNA for the CDR3: TGTGCCAGCAGCCCTGACAGTTTAGGGGAAAAACTGTTTTTT. Translated: CASSPDSLGEKLFF.

The sample holds a few counts of this clone. V and J are TRBV4-1 and TRBJ2-7; tentatively, D is TRBD1 (7 bases). This CDR3 has 14 residues. V lost 0 bases and J 6 bases, leaving 12 bases between the germline ends. The germline gives CDR1 MGHRA, CDR2 YSYEKL. The chain's CDR3 is CASSQDQGGGEQYF. The DNA of the CDR3 is TGCGCCAGCAGCCAAGACCAGGGGGGCGGCGAGCAGTACTTC.

This sequence joins TRBV5-1 and TRBJ2-2; 7 bases match TRBD2. V was clipped by 7 bases and J by 3 bases; unmatched bases: 0. Germline loops: CDR1 SGHRS, CDR2 YFSETQ. There are 12 residues in the CDR3. This chain's CDR3 is CASAGDTGELFF. The CDR3 region has the DNA TGCGCCAGCGCGGGGGACACCGGGGAGCTGTTTTTT.

The gene calls are TRBV28 and TRBJ2-7, with 7 bases matching TRBD2. Germline trimming cut 6 bases from V and 2 bases from J; bases unmatched to any gene: 7. The CDR3 sequence is 14 residues long. The germline gives CDR1 MDHEN, CDR2 SYDVKM. CDR3 loop: CASSRTGGTYEQYF. In DNA, the CDR3 is TGTGCCAGCAGCAGGACGGGAGGAACCTACGAGCAGTACTTC.

The chain recombines TRBV7-3 with TRBJ1-2; 9 bases are a match to TRBD1. This CDR3 has 14 residues. Trimming removed 5 bases from V and 3 bases from J; junction bases left unmatched: 4. Germline V gives CDR1 SGHTA, CDR2 FQGTGA. CDR3 sequence (DNA): TGTGCCAGCAGCCCGGGACAGGGCCACTATGGCTACACCTTC. Translation gives CASSPGQGHYGYTF.

The J gene is TRBJ2-7, the V gene TRBV15, with TRBD1 identical over 7 bases. In germline, CDR1 is LNHNV, CDR2 YYDKDF (reference sequence). This CDR3 spans 14 amino acids. J lost 1 base, V lost 4 bases, and 4 bases had no gene match. The CDR3 sequence: CATSMRQGSYEQYF. As DNA, the CDR3 is TGTGCCACCAGCATGAGACAGGGTTCCTACGAGCAGTACTTC.

This clone has just a few counts. The chain recombines TRBV27 with TRBJ2-2; 7 bases are shared with TRBD1. Germline loops: CDR1 MNHEY, CDR2 SMNVEV (reference sequence). With 7 bases clipped from V and 3 bases from J, the junction kept 2 bases outside the gene matches. This CDR3 has 13 residues. In nucleotides, the CDR3 is TGTGCCAGCAAGACAGGGCACACCGGGGAGCTGTTTTTT. Amino acids: CASKTGHTGELFF.

The chain is built from TRBV30 and TRBJ1-1, with D possibly matching TRBD1 (5 bases). The CDR3 is 15 amino acids. V was cut by 3 bases and J by 1 base, with 15 bases left in between. The V gene's germline CDR1 is GTSNPN and CDR2 SVGIG (reference sequence). Written as DNA, the CDR3 is TGTGCCTGGAGGACAGAGCCTTACGGGAACACTGAAGCTTTCTTT. As protein: CAWRTEPYGNTEAFF. Full variable domain (rest looked up from reference TRBV30 and TRBJ1-1): SQTIHQWPATLVQPVGSPLSLECTVEGTSNPNLYWYRQAAGRGLQLLFYSVGIGQISSEVPQNLSASRPQDRQFILSSKKLLLSDSGFYLCAWRTEPYGNTEAFFGQGTRLTVV.

This clone was recorded a few times. The chain recombines TRBV5-1 with TRBJ2-1; the D gene is possibly TRBD1 (6 bases). This CDR3 is built from 13 residues. Trimming removed 4 bases from V and 10 bases from J, with 15 bases in between. Germline-derived CDR1 and CDR2 are SGHRS and YFSETQ. The CDR3 sequence is CASSAMDSFEQFF. CDR3 nucleotides: TGCGCCAGCAGCGCTATGGACAGTTTCGAGCAGTTCTTC.

This clone appeared a few times. The V gene is TRBV6-4, the J gene TRBJ2-2, with a weak D call TRBD1 (6 bases). This CDR3 comprises 14 residues. With 2 bases removed from V and 2 bases from J, the gap between germline ends came to 6 bases. Germline CDR1 is MRHNA and CDR2 is SNTAGT. The CDR3 bases are TGTGCCAGCAGTGACGGGACAAACACCGGGGAGCTGTTTTTT. Translated: CASSDGTNTGELFF.

The chain carries TRBV29-1 and TRBJ1-2, with 10 bases fitting TRBD1. Unmatched junction bases numbered 7, after V lost 8 bases and J lost 7 bases. Per the germline V gene, CDR1 is SQVTM and CDR2 is ANQGSEA. The CDR3 contains 12 residues. CDR3 sequence (DNA): TGCAGCTGCCCCCGGGACAGGGGTGGCTACACCTTC. This encodes CSCPRDRGGYTF.

This clone was picked up one time. The chain links TRBV5-1 to TRBJ2-5; D remains ambiguous. CDR1 is SGHRS, CDR2 YFSETQ, per germline. The V end lost 0 bases, the J end lost 7 bases, and 4 bases lay between the germline ends. CDR3 length: 11 amino acids. CDR3 residues: CASSLDGTQYF. The CDR3 region has the DNA TGCGCCAGCAGCTTGGACGGGACCCAGTACTTC.

The chain links TRBV4-1 to TRBJ2-5; maybe TRBD1 (6 bases). Germline CDR1 reads MGHRA; CDR2 reads YSYEKL. The CDR3 sequence is 17 residues long. Trimming took 0 bases from V and 5 from J, leaving 19 bases between them. In nucleotides, the CDR3 is TGCGCCAGCAGCCAAGACTTTATCGGCGGAAGGGGGGAGACCCAGTACTTC. This encodes CASSQDFIGGRGETQYF.

This rearrangement joins TRBV4-1 to TRBJ1-2; D is unresolved. The CDR3 is made up of 11 amino acids. Trimming left V 3 bases short and J 6 bases short, with 5 bases between. The germline CDR1 and CDR2 sequences are MGHRA and YSYEKL. In DNA form, the CDR3 reads TGCGCCAGCAGCCAGAGCGATGGCTACACCTTC. This translates into CASSQSDGYTF.

This chain uses TRBV5-1 with TRBJ2-7; 9 positions match TRBD1. Germline assignment: CDR1 SGHRS and CDR2 YFSETQ. Unmatched junction bases numbered 10, after V lost 0 bases and J lost 3 bases. The CDR3 sequence is 17 residues long. DNA of the CDR3: TGCGCCAGCAGCTTGGCCTGGGGACAGGGTATCCACTACGAGCAGTACTTC. Translating it yields CASSLAWGQGIHYEQYF.

The J gene is TRBJ2-3, the V gene TRBV7-2; D not resolved. The CDR3 length is 15 residues. Per the germline V gene, CDR1 is SGHTA and CDR2 is FQGNSA. The V end lost 6 bases, the J end lost 1 base, and 14 bases lay between the germline ends. CDR3 bases: TGTGCCAGCAGTGGTGCGGTTCGGGGCACAGATACGCAGTATTTT. Amino acids: CASSGAVRGTDTQYF.

This clone appeared a single time. V usage is TRBV15 and J usage is TRBJ2-1; TRBD2 aligns across 7 bases. Germline CDR1 is LNHNV and CDR2 is YYDKDF (reference sequence). V lost 5 bases, J lost 8 bases, and 3 bases stayed unmatched. The CDR3 has 12 residues. CDR3 loop: CATSGGVDEQFF. The CDR3 DNA is TGTGCCACCAGCGGGGGGGTCGATGAGCAGTTCTTC.

The V gene is TRBV28, the J gene TRBJ2-1; the match to TRBD2 covers 9 bases. Trimming cost V 1 base and J 3 bases; bases outside gene matches: 4. The germline V gene has CDR1 MDHEN and CDR2 SYDVKM. The CDR3 loop spans 16 amino acids. Here the CDR3 reads CASSLYISGSYNEQFF. The DNA of the CDR3 is TGTGCCAGCAGTTTATATATTAGCGGGAGCTACAATGAGCAGTTCTTC. Filled out from reference TRBV28 and TRBJ2-1, the complete variable domain reads DVKVTQSSRYLVKRTGEKVFLECVQDMDHENMFWYRQDPGLGLRLIYFSYDVKMKEKGDIPEGYSVSREKKERFSLILESASTNQTSMYLCASSLYISGSYNEQFFGPGTRLTVL.

The genes are TRBV30 and TRBJ1-2; 9 bases map to TRBD1. After removal of 0 bases from V and 12 bases from J, the junction contained 14 bases not matched to a gene. Germline values: CDR1 GTSNPN, CDR2 SVGIG (reference sequence). The CDR3 length is 15 residues. This chain's CDR3 is CAWSVGGQGHGENTF. CDR3 bases: TGTGCCTGGAGTGTGGGGGGACAGGGCCACGGTGAGAACACCTTC.

The V gene is TRBV19, the J gene TRBJ1-5; D possibly corresponds to TRBD1 (5 bases). CDR1 LNHDA and CDR2 SQIVND come from the germline V gene (reference sequence). Trimming stripped 10 bases from V and 3 bases from J, with 19 bases between. The length of the CDR3 is 15 residues. The CDR3 loop is CATTAGRRDNQPQHF. In DNA, the CDR3 is TGTGCCACCACCGCGGGGCGCAGGGACAATCAGCCCCAGCATTTT.

The chain links TRBV27 to TRBJ2-1; a weak D match, TRBD2 (7 bases). Trimming stripped 8 bases from V and 3 bases from J, with 17 bases between. Germline CDR1 is MNHEY and CDR2 is SMNVEV (reference sequence). The CDR3 contains 15 residues. CDR3 amino acids: CASLKGGRGYNEQFF. The CDR3 bases are TGTGCCAGCCTTAAGGGGGGGCGGGGCTACAATGAGCAGTTCTTC.

The table lists this clone with a count of one. The rearrangement links TRBV9 to TRBJ1-2, with 9 bases matching TRBD1. The V gene end was trimmed by 0 bases and the J gene end by 4 bases; junction bases not matched to a gene: 1. This CDR3 contains 14 residues. Germline assignment: CDR1 SGDLS and CDR2 YYNGEE. CDR3 in DNA: TGTGCCAGCAGCGTAGGGACAGGGGTCTATGGCTACACCTTC. Translating gives CASSVGTGVYGYTF.

Details on this clone: Other nucleotide sequences in the sample specify the same CDR3. The chain combines TRBV6-5 with TRBJ2-3, with 10 nucleotides matching TRBD2. Germline V gene data show CDR1 as MNHEY and CDR2 as SVGAGI. The CDR3 is 15 residues long. Trimming took 2 bases from V and 1 from J; bases not matched to a gene: 0. The CDR3 loop reads CASSYLAGGTDTQYF. As DNA, the CDR3 is TGTGCCAGCAGTTACCTAGCGGGGGGCACAGATACGCAGTATTTT.

The chain links TRBV9 to TRBJ1-4; D unclear. With 4 bases removed from V and 1 base from J, the gap between germline ends came to 8 bases. In germline, CDR1 is SGDLS, CDR2 YYNGEE. CDR3 length equals 14 residues. CDR3 sequence reads: CASSRGGTNEKLFF. CDR3 coding DNA: TGTGCCAGCAGCCGGGGTGGAACTAATGAAAAACTGTTTTTT.

This chain uses TRBV5-1 with TRBJ1-3; D is uncertain. The CDR3 is 16 residues long. Trimming left V 0 bases short and J 0 bases short, with 10 bases between. Germline CDR1 is SGHRS and CDR2 is YFSETQ. The CDR3 bases are TGCGCCAGCAGCTTGGGAGATTGGAGCTCTGGAAACACCATATATTTT. It specifies CASSLGDWSSGNTIYF. The whole variable domain, filled in from reference TRBV5-1 and TRBJ1-3, reads KAGVTQTPRYLIKTRGQQVTLSCSPISGHRSVSWYQQTPGQGLQFLFEYFSETQRNKGNFPGRFSGRQFSNSRSEMNVSTLELGDSALYLCASSLGDWSSGNTIYFGEGSWLTVV.

The chain combines TRBV9 with TRBJ1-4, with no clear D. This CDR3 is 14 amino acids long. Per germline, CDR1 SGDLS and CDR2 YYNGEE. V shed 3 bases and J shed 6 bases, with 12 bases lying between them. As DNA, the CDR3 is TGTGCCAGCAGCGCCTCAATCTCGGATGAAAAACTGTTTTTT. It specifies CASSASISDEKLFF.